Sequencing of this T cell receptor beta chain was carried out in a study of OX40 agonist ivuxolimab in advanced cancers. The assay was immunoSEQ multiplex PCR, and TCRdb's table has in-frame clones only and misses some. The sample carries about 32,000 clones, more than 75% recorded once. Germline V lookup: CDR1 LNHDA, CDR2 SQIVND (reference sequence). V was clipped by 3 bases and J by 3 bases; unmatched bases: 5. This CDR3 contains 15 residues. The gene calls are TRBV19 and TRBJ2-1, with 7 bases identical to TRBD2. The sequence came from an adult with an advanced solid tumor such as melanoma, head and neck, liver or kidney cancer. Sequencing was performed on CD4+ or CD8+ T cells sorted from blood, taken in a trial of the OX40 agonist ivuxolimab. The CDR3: CASSIGASGYNEQFF. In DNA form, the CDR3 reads TGTGCCAGTAGTATTGGGGCTAGCGGCTACAATGAGCAGTTCTTC.